The 25 T cell receptor beta chains reported below all come from one sample, sequenced in a study of T cells in localized non-small cell lung cancer. The table came from immunoSEQ multiplex PCR; TCRdb's copy has only in-frame clones and leaves some out. The table records 10,000 to 13,000 clones, 40% to 55% of them present only once. The source was lymph node tissue, collected before any cancer treatment. All receptors derive from a woman between 35 and 70 years old with stage II squamous cell lung carcinoma.

The chain couples TRBV5-1 to TRBJ2-7; TRBD1 agrees at 9 bases. Germline loops: CDR1 SGHRS, CDR2 YFSETQ. V lost 3 bases to trimming and J lost 3 bases; unmatched junction nucleotides: 10. The CDR3 totals 16 residues. In DNA form, the CDR3 reads TGCGCCAGCAGCTCGCTCCCGGACAGGGGAGACTACGAGCAGTACTTC. Protein sequence: CASSSLPDRGDYEQYF.

CDR3 bases: TGTGCCAGCAGTAAAAAGGGGAGGAACTATGGCTACACCTTC. This encodes CASSKKGRNYGYTF. The chain is built from TRBV2 and TRBJ1-2; D may be TRBD1 (5 bases). The germline CDR1 and CDR2 sequences are SNHLY and FYNNEI. Trimming cost V 5 bases and J 2 bases, with 12 bases left between them. The CDR3 is 14 amino acids.

The V gene is TRBV19, the J gene TRBJ1-2; no definite D call. Germline V gene data show CDR1 as LNHDA and CDR2 as SQIVND (reference sequence). The CDR3 spans 13 residues. The V and J ends lost 5 bases and 2 bases respectively, with 9 bases between them. This CDR3 reads CASSLGTNYGYTF. The DNA for the CDR3 is TGTGCCAGTAGTCTGGGAACGAACTATGGCTACACCTTC.

This chain connects TRBV29-1 to TRBJ1-2; possible D gene TRBD1, 5 bases. Germline-derived CDR1 and CDR2 are SQVTM and ANQGSEA. The CDR3 is 13 residues long. Trimming removed 6 bases at V and 4 bases at J, with 15 bases between. For the CDR3, the DNA is TGCAGCGTCCAGGATGGGGGAACCTATGGCTACACCTTC. It yields the protein CSVQDGGTYGYTF.

The chain couples TRBV15 to TRBJ2-3; 11 nucleotides line up with TRBD2. The germline V gene has CDR1 LNHNV and CDR2 YYDKDF (reference sequence). The CDR3 totals 17 residues. V trimming: 4 bases; J trimming: 0 bases; junction bases outside the gene matches: 6. The CDR3 nucleotides are TGTGCCACCAGCACCGGGACTAGCGGTGCTAGCACAGATACGCAGTATTTT. Protein product: CATSTGTSGASTDTQYF.

This chain uses TRBV14 with TRBJ2-1, with D uncertain. V was shortened by 6 bases and J by 4 bases, with 28 bases between the two germline ends. Germline V CDR1 and CDR2: SGHDN, FVKESK. CDR3 length: 19 amino acids. The CDR3 here is CASSKVETGPLPFYNEQFF. The CDR3 DNA reads as TGTGCCAGCAGTAAAGTCGAGACTGGGCCCCTGCCGTTTTACAATGAGCAGTTCTTC.

J is TRBJ2-3 and V is TRBV6-8, with D unresolved. The CDR3 totals 14 residues. Trimming stripped 6 bases from V and 0 bases from J, with 10 bases between. Germline V lookup: CDR1 MNHGY, CDR2 SAAAGT. The CDR3 DNA reads TGTGCCAGCAGGGCAACAACTAGCACAGATACGCAGTATTTT. Its translation is CASRATTSTDTQYF.

The CDR3 bases are TGTGCCAGTAGGATGATTAGGGACACTAACTATGGCTACACCTTC. The encoded protein is CASRMIRDTNYGYTF. J is TRBJ1-2 and V is TRBV19, with D perhaps TRBD1 (6 bases). V lost 6 bases and J lost 0, with 14 bases in between. CDR1 and CDR2 from the germline V gene are LNHDA and SQIVND (reference sequence). The CDR3 spans 15 residues.

This clone was found many times. V and J are TRBV2 and TRBJ2-1, with 11 positions matching TRBD2. After removal of 5 bases from V and 4 bases from J, the junction contained 4 bases not matched to a gene. Germline V gene data show CDR1 as SNHLY and CDR2 as FYNNEI. The CDR3 has 15 amino acids. As DNA, the CDR3 is TGTGCCAGCAGTATAGCGGGGGGGGCGTACAATGAGCAGTTCTTC. Its protein is CASSIAGGAYNEQFF.

This clone was found a few times. This chain links TRBV6-8 with TRBJ1-1; D is possibly TRBD1 (5 bases). Trimming left V 10 bases short and J 2 bases short, with 17 bases between. This CDR3 has 14 residues. Germline lookup yields CDR1 MNHGY and CDR2 SAAAGT. The CDR3 region has the DNA TGTGCCATCAGCGACAGATCGGGTAACACTGAAGCTTTCTTT. Translated: CAISDRSGNTEAFF.

The chain has TRBV19 and TRBJ1-2; 10 nucleotides match TRBD1. From germline, CDR1 is LNHDA and CDR2 SQIVND (reference sequence). With 1 base clipped from V and 4 bases from J, the junction kept 6 bases outside the gene matches. This CDR3 is 16 amino acids long. In nucleotides, the CDR3 is TGTGCCAGTAGTATAGTACTCGGGACAGGGGTCTATGGCTACACCTTC. Translated, it gives CASSIVLGTGVYGYTF. The full variable domain, rest sourced from reference TRBV19 and TRBJ1-2, is DGGITQSPKYLFRKEGQNVTLSCEQNLNHDAMYWYRQDPGQGLRLIYYSQIVNDFQKGDIAEGYSVSREKKESFPLTVTSAQKNPTAFYLCASSIVLGTGVYGYTFGSGTRLTVV.

V and J are TRBV19 and TRBJ1-3, with D possibly TRBD1 on 5 matching bases. Deletions cut 5 bases from V and 0 bases from J, with 8 bases between. Germline V CDR1 and CDR2: LNHDA, SQIVND (reference sequence). The CDR3 length is 14 residues. CDR3 bases: TGTGCCAGTAGTGAGAGGGGCTCTGGAAACACCATATATTTT. It encodes CASSERGSGNTIYF.

V and J are TRBV19 and TRBJ2-5; the D is unclear. Trimming removed 10 bases from V and 1 base from J, with 13 bases in between. Germline V gene sequence: CDR1 LNHDA, CDR2 SQIVND (reference sequence). CDR3 size: 13 residues. CDR3: CATSQGSQETQYF. CDR3 nucleotide sequence: TGTGCCACCTCTCAAGGGTCCCAAGAGACCCAGTACTTC.

This clone was counted between two and nine times. The V gene is TRBV30, the J gene TRBJ2-7; D may match TRBD1 or TRBD2 (6 bases each). There are 17 residues in the CDR3. From germline, CDR1 is GTSNPN and CDR2 SVGIG (reference sequence). Trimming took off 5 bases at V and 2 bases at J, with 25 bases between the two ends. CDR3 sequence: CAWSFTGVGTTTYEQYF. As DNA, the CDR3 is TGTGCCTGGTCCTTCACGGGGGTCGGGACAACAACCTACGAGCAGTACTTC. Full variable domain (rest looked up from reference TRBV30 and TRBJ2-7): SQTIHQWPATLVQPVGSPLSLECTVEGTSNPNLYWYRQAAGRGLQLLFYSVGIGQISSEVPQNLSASRPQDRQFILSSKKLLLSDSGFYLCAWSFTGVGTTTYEQYFGPGTRLTVT.

The V gene is TRBV19, the J gene TRBJ2-1; 12 bases are a match to TRBD2. J gave up 5 bases and V 9 bases, and 8 bases lay outside the gene matches. In germline, CDR1 is LNHDA, CDR2 SQIVND (reference sequence). There are 15 residues in the CDR3. The CDR3 coding sequence is TGTGCCAGCAGACTAGCGGGAGTCCAAAACAATGAGCAGTTCTTC. It encodes CASRLAGVQNNEQFF.

The chain employs TRBV18 and TRBJ1-3, with 10 bases identical to TRBD1. This CDR3 is 16 amino acids long. The germline CDR1 and CDR2 sequences are KGHSH and LQKENI. Unmatched junction bases numbered 8, after V lost 5 bases and J lost 4 bases. The CDR3 DNA sequence: TGTGCCAGCTCATTTCGACAGGGGGCTCCCGGAAACACCATATATTTT. Amino acids: CASSFRQGAPGNTIYF.

In its sample, this clone was seen many times. V is TRBV1 and J is TRBJ2-7; the table's D gene call, TRBD1, was not cross checked with the DNA. TRBV1 is a pseudogene locus. The CDR3 has 15 residues. The CDR3 reads CASSQPGQAIYEQYF. CDR3 nucleotide sequence: TGCGCCAGCAGCCAGCCGGGACAGGCCATCTACGAGCAGTACTTC.

The V gene is TRBV6-8, the J gene TRBJ1-2; 11 bases map to TRBD1. The CDR3 loop spans 16 amino acids. Trimming cost V 5 bases and J 4 bases; bases outside gene matches: 9. Germline assignment: CDR1 MNHGY and CDR2 SAAAGT. This CDR3 is CASSKYSGTGGYGYTF. For the CDR3, the DNA is TGTGCCAGCAGTAAATACTCCGGGACAGGGGGCTATGGCTACACCTTC.

The chain employs TRBV4-1 and TRBJ1-1; TRBD1 matches at 7 bases. The length of the CDR3 is 13 residues. V trimming: 10 bases; J trimming: 0 bases; junction bases outside the gene matches: 5. Germline CDR1 is MGHRA and CDR2 is YSYEKL. In DNA, the CDR3 is TGCGCCACCTCGACAGGGATGAACACTGAAGCTTTCTTT. Its protein is CATSTGMNTEAFF.

V is TRBV19 and J is TRBJ1-5; tentatively, D is TRBD1 (5 bases). Between the trimmed V and J ends, which lost 2 bases and 4 bases, there was a span of 12 bases. Germline V gene lookup returns CDR1 LNHDA and CDR2 SQIVND (reference sequence). This CDR3 comprises 15 residues. CDR3 region: CASSIIRGVNQPQHF. In DNA, the CDR3 is TGTGCCAGTAGTATAATAAGGGGCGTTAATCAGCCCCAGCATTTT.

In DNA, the CDR3 is TGTGCCAGCAGTTTGGGGGGGTCGGAGACCCAGTACTTC. It is translated as CASSLGGSETQYF. The rearrangement links TRBV28 to TRBJ2-5; the match to TRBD2 covers 7 bases. Germline V gives CDR1 MDHEN, CDR2 SYDVKM. The trim removed 3 bases at V and 5 bases at J, leaving 3 bases unmatched. The CDR3 runs to 13 residues.

Only a few counts were recorded for this clone. In nucleotides, the CDR3 is TGTGCCAGCAGTTTGATTACCCTAAACACTGAAGCTTTCTTT. Its protein is CASSLITLNTEAFF. The chain joins TRBV28 to TRBJ1-1, with D unresolved. CDR3 length: 14 residues. In germline, CDR1 is MDHEN, CDR2 SYDVKM. Trimming left V 3 bases short and J 2 bases short, with 10 bases between.

The chain couples TRBV28 to TRBJ1-2; possible D gene TRBD1, 5 bases. The germline gives CDR1 MDHEN, CDR2 SYDVKM. The V end was cut by 4 bases, the J end by 3 bases, with 15 bases between. The CDR3 covers 15 residues. CDR3 region: CASSSSDRIYYGYTF. CDR3 coding DNA: TGTGCCAGCAGTTCCTCAGACAGAATCTACTATGGCTACACCTTC.

With regard to this clone: A junction boundary mismatches the germline segment, possibly from a read error. The rearrangement links TRBV28 to TRBJ1-2, with 7 bases that match TRBD1. The CDR3 has 13 residues. CDR1 and CDR2 from the germline V gene are MDHEN and SYDVKM. The CDR3 DNA is TGTGCCAGCATCCCGGGACAGAGAGATGGCTACACCTTT. This gives the protein CASIPGQRDGYTF.

This clone has more than one count but fewer than ten. The chain recombines TRBV6-8 with TRBJ1-2, with 7 bases fitting TRBD1. J was trimmed by 7 bases and V by 4 bases; bases with no gene match: 6. This CDR3 comprises 13 residues. Looked up from germline, CDR1 is MNHGY and CDR2 is SAAAGT. The CDR3, as DNA: TGTGCCAGCAGTTTCCGACAGGGAGGTGGCTACACCTTC. As protein: CASSFRQGGGYTF.